This T cell receptor (beta chain) was identified during a study of T cell responses to AZD1222 COVID-19 vaccine. The method was immunoSEQ multiplex PCR; TCRdb's version includes in-frame clones alone and lacks a portion of them. This sample has 150,000 to 200,000 clones, with around 87% found just once. Germline-derived CDR1 and CDR2 are SGHAT and FQDESV (reference sequence). The length of the CDR3 is 13 residues. The V and J ends lost 8 bases and 4 bases respectively, with 15 bases between them. This receptor was identified in an adult in good health. Sequencing used peripheral blood, obtained on day 0 of MenACWY control vaccination. The rearrangement links TRBV11-1 to TRBJ2-7; tentatively, D is TRBD1 or TRBD2 (5 bases each). The CDR3 is CASGTAKEYEQYF. Here the CDR3 DNA reads TGTGCCAGCGGGACGGCGAAGGAGTACGAGCAGTACTTC.